This record concerns one T cell receptor beta chain sequence. These data belong to a study of blood T cell repertoires in COVID-19. Background on the study: Collection of acute and convalescent COVID-19 samples took place in the United States, Italy and Spain.

V was pared by 2 bases and J by 1 base, with 5 bases of the junction left unmatched. The CDR3 loop spans 17 amino acids. The germline V gene encodes CDR1 SGHTA and CDR2 FQGNSA. Produced via immunoSEQ multiplex PCR; TCRdb's table is partial and in-frame only. There are about 59,000 clones in the sample; approximately 80% occur only once, and more than 8% lies in the top ten. The clonotype originates from a human donor in a cohort sampled during active COVID-19. The specimen was peripheral blood. The chain combines TRBV7-2 with TRBJ2-5; the match to TRBD2 covers 12 bases. The CDR3 DNA is TGTGCCAGCAGCTTATCCTCACTAGCGGGGGGCCAAGAGACCCAGTACTTC. Its protein is CASSLSSLAGGQETQYF. The full variable domain, in which reference TRBV7-2 and TRBJ2-5 provide the parts outside the CDR3, is GAGVSQSPSNKVTEKGKDVELRCDPISGHTALYWYRQSLGQGLEFLIYFQGNSAPDKSGLPSDRFSAERTGGSVSTLTIQRTQQEDSAVYLCASSLSSLAGGQETQYFGPGTRLLVL.